Listed below are T cell receptor beta chains from one sample, sequenced in a study of response to subunit inactivated influenza vaccine. Using its own MiXCR run on the RT-PCR reads, TCRdb lists one record per CDR3 protein. The sample has hundreds of thousands of distinct CDR3 sequences; approximately 17% are singletons. Sample: PBMCs from blood, taken more than 4 days after vaccination. Receptor source: a man aged 45-65 years who received an inactivated influenza vaccine. Both conserved end residues are part of each CDR3. A D gene is named only where the DNA matches it firmly. Clone size appears in some rows only: once, few, many, or a class for an expanded clone.

D gene: NA; V gene: TRBV29-1; clone size: few; J gene: TRBJ1-1; CDR3 DNA: TGCAGCGCACAGGGAACCCTCCCTGAACTCACTGAAGCTTTCTTT; CDR3 protein: CSAQGTLPELTEAFF
D gene: TRBD1; V gene: TRBV6-1; clone size: NA; J gene: TRBJ2-7; CDR3 DNA: TGTGCCAGCAGTCCCACGACAGGGGCATACGAGCAGTACTTC; CDR3 protein: CASSPTTGAYEQYF
D gene: NA; V gene: TRBV12-3/TRBV12-4; clone size: few; J gene: TRBJ2-3; CDR3 DNA: TGTGCCAGCACCCCCGGCCACACAGATACGCAGTATTTT; CDR3 protein: CASTPGHTDTQYF
D gene: TRBD2; V gene: TRBV12-3/TRBV12-4; clone size: NA; J gene: TRBJ2-7; CDR3 DNA: TGTGCCAGCAGTATAGTGGGACTAGTTGGCGAGCAGTACTTC; CDR3 protein: CASSIVGLVGEQYF
D gene: TRBD2; V gene: TRBV3-1; clone size: NA; J gene: TRBJ2-7; CDR3 DNA: TGTGCCAGCAGCCAATTAGCGGGGGGGAGCTCCTACGAGCAGTACTTC; CDR3 protein: CASSQLAGGSSYEQYF
D gene: TRBD1; V gene: TRBV6-1; clone size: many; J gene: TRBJ2-7; CDR3 DNA: TGTGCCAGCAGAAGGACAGGCAATACCTACGAGCAGTACTTC; CDR3 protein: CASRRTGNTYEQYF
D gene: NA; V gene: TRBV5-1; clone size: NA; J gene: TRBJ1-4; CDR3 DNA: TGCGCCAGCAGCCTAGGACACGAAGGAGAAAAACTGTTTTTT; CDR3 protein: CASSLGHEGEKLFF
D gene: TRBD2; V gene: TRBV20-1; clone size: NA; J gene: TRBJ2-6; CDR3 DNA: TGCAGTGCTACCGGGACTAGCCGTTATGGGGCCAACGTCCTGACTTTC; CDR3 protein: CSATGTSRYGANVLTF
D gene: TRBD2; V gene: TRBV28; clone size: NA; J gene: TRBJ2-7; CDR3 DNA: TGTGCCAGCAATTTGGGGGGACTAGCGGGACTTACCTACGAGCAGTACTTC; CDR3 protein: CASNLGGLAGLTYEQYF
D gene: TRBD1; V gene: TRBV28; clone size: NA; J gene: TRBJ2-1; CDR3 DNA: TGTGCCAGCAAACCAGACAGGGCCTATGAGCAGTTCTTC; CDR3 protein: CASKPDRAYEQFF
D gene: TRBD2; V gene: TRBV6-1; clone size: few; J gene: TRBJ2-3; CDR3 DNA: TGTGCCAGCAGGACTAGCGGGTTGGCGGGGGGGGCGCAGTATTTT; CDR3 protein: CASRTSGLAGGAQYF
D gene: NA; V gene: TRBV5-5; clone size: NA; J gene: TRBJ1-5; CDR3 DNA: TGTGCCAGCACCCTCGGCTTGCTTCATCAGCCCCAGCATTTT; CDR3 protein: CASTLGLLHQPQHF
D gene: NA; V gene: TRBV5-5; clone size: NA; J gene: TRBJ2-1; CDR3 DNA: TGTGCCAGCTCCGGGACGAATACCTACAATGAGCAGTTCTTC; CDR3 protein: CASSGTNTYNEQFF
D gene: TRBD1; V gene: TRBV12-3/TRBV12-4; clone size: NA; J gene: TRBJ2-6; CDR3 DNA: TGTGCCAGCAGTTCCGGACAGGGCCGGCTCTCTGGGGCCAACGTCCTGACTTTC; CDR3 protein: CASSSGQGRLSGANVLTF
D gene: NA; V gene: TRBV6-1; clone size: few; J gene: TRBJ2-7; CDR3 DNA: TGTGCCAGCAGGGGACGATCCCCTCCCGAGCAGTACTTC; CDR3 protein: CASRGRSPPEQYF
D gene: NA; V gene: TRBV20-1; clone size: NA; J gene: TRBJ2-3; CDR3 DNA: TGCAGTGCTCCAACAGGCCAAGGCAGAGATACGCAGTATTTT; CDR3 protein: CSAPTGQGRDTQYF
D gene: TRBD2; V gene: TRBV9; clone size: many; J gene: TRBJ2-5; CDR3 DNA: TGTGCCAGCAGCGTAGGTAGAGCGGGGGAGACCCAGTACTTC; CDR3 protein: CASSVGRAGETQYF
D gene: NA; V gene: TRBV4-3; clone size: few; J gene: TRBJ1-1; CDR3 DNA: TGCGCCAGCAGCCAAGTTAGGGCAGGGTCCACTGAAGCTTTCTTT; CDR3 protein: CASSQVRAGSTEAFF
D gene: NA; V gene: TRBV10-3; clone size: few; J gene: TRBJ2-7; CDR3 DNA: TGTGCCATCAGTGAGTTTCAGACAACCTACGAGCAGTACTTC; CDR3 protein: CAISEFQTTYEQYF
D gene: NA; V gene: TRBV4-2; clone size: NA; J gene: TRBJ2-2; CDR3 DNA: TGTGCCAGCAGCCAAATCGAGACCACCGGGGAGCTGTTTTTT; CDR3 protein: CASSQIETTGELFF
D gene: NA; V gene: TRBV6-6; clone size: once; J gene: TRBJ1-1; CDR3 DNA: TGTGCCAGCAGTATGGGGGGGAACACTGAAGCTTTCTTT; CDR3 protein: CASSMGGNTEAFF
D gene: TRBD1; V gene: TRBV11-2; clone size: NA; J gene: TRBJ1-2; CDR3 DNA: TGTGCCAGCAGCACGCCCACAGGGGCTGGCTACACCTTC; CDR3 protein: CASSTPTGAGYTF
D gene: TRBD2; V gene: TRBV7-2; clone size: NA; J gene: TRBJ2-3; CDR3 DNA: TGTGCCAGCAGCGACCCGACTAGCGGGAGGTTGTCAGATACGCAGTATTTT; CDR3 protein: CASSDPTSGRLSDTQYF
D gene: TRBD1; V gene: TRBV14; clone size: once; J gene: TRBJ1-2; CDR3 DNA: TGTGCCAGCAGCCAAGAATCAGGGGGCCGTGGCTACACCTTC; CDR3 protein: CASSQESGGRGYTF
D gene: NA; V gene: TRBV7-2; clone size: NA; J gene: TRBJ2-2; CDR3 DNA: TGTGCCAGCAGCTTAGCAGGACGGCAGACTAACACCGGGGAGCTGTTTTTT; CDR3 protein: CASSLAGRQTNTGELFF
D gene: NA; V gene: TRBV27; clone size: few; J gene: TRBJ2-7; CDR3 DNA: TGTGCCAGCAGTAAGGGTGACGAGCAGTACTTC; CDR3 protein: CASSKGDEQYF
D gene: TRBD1; V gene: TRBV20-1; clone size: NA; J gene: TRBJ2-1; CDR3 DNA: TGCAGTGCTTACCGACAGGGCTTCTCCTACAATGAGCAGTTCTTC; CDR3 protein: CSAYRQGFSYNEQFF
D gene: NA; V gene: TRBV3-1; clone size: few; J gene: TRBJ2-4; CDR3 DNA: TGTGCCAGCAGCCAAGCGGCAGTAGCCAAAAACATTCAGTACTTC; CDR3 protein: CASSQAAVAKNIQYF
D gene: TRBD1; V gene: TRBV6-5; clone size: NA; J gene: TRBJ1-6; CDR3 DNA: TGTGCCAGCAGTTACTCGCCAGGGGGTTTAAATTCACTCCTCCACTTT; CDR3 protein: CASSYSPGGLNSLLHF